These 20 T cell receptor beta chains originate from one sample sequenced in a study of OX40 agonist ivuxolimab in advanced cancers. Library prep was done by the immunoSEQ multiplex PCR assay. TCRdb mirrors the immuneACCESS table, restricted to in-frame sequences. Some clones are absent from its copies; in checked studies, under half trace to an unresolved V gene, and the reason for the others is unknown. Within this sample are roughly 42,000 clones, with about 86% of them counted one time only. Around 10% of the sample goes to the ten largest clones. The sequences come from CD4+ or CD8+ T cells sorted from blood, collected in a trial of the OX40 agonist ivuxolimab. These receptors were obtained from an adult with an advanced solid tumor such as melanoma, head and neck, liver or kidney cancer.

This clone has more than one count but fewer than ten. The rearrangement joins TRBV7-2 to TRBJ2-5, with 9 bases matching TRBD1. This CDR3 spans 12 amino acids. The junction had 2 bases not matched to a gene; V was cut back by 10 bases and J by 2 bases. CDR1 is SGHTA and CDR2 is FQGNSA in the germline V gene. This chain's CDR3 is CANGTGQETQYF. The CDR3 DNA sequence: TGTGCCAACGGGACAGGGCAAGAGACCCAGTACTTC.

The V and J genes are TRBV11-2 and TRBJ1-2; 11 bases match TRBD1. This CDR3 region has 17 residues. V dropped 5 bases and J dropped 3; count of bases not matched to a gene: 11. Germline V gene sequence: CDR1 SGHAT, CDR2 FQNNGV. The CDR3 sequence: CASSPNTRDRGYYGYTF. CDR3 DNA: TGTGCCAGCAGCCCCAATACCAGGGACAGGGGGTACTATGGCTACACCTTC.

The DNA of the CDR3 is TGTGCCAGCAGCCTCTTGGAGGGAGGGCCCCACGAGCAGTACTTC. Translated, it gives CASSLLEGGPHEQYF. The chain is built from TRBV7-6 and TRBJ2-5, with 7 bases aligning to TRBD2. Judging by the DNA end, TRBJ2-7 fits better; the J call may be wrong. CDR3 length equals 15 residues. Per germline, CDR1 SGHVS and CDR2 FNYEAQ.

This chain uses TRBV14 with TRBJ2-5; 12 bases map to TRBD2. After removal of 1 base from V and 5 bases from J, the junction contained 11 bases not matched to a gene. The CDR3 totals 18 residues. Germline values: CDR1 SGHDN, CDR2 FVKESK. The CDR3 DNA follows: TGTGCCAGCAGCCAAGCGATCTCTAGCGGGAGGGACGGGGAGACCCAGTACTTC. Encoded protein: CASSQAISSGRDGETQYF.

The count of this clone is one. The CDR3 here is CASDPGHYNEQFF. The CDR3 region has the DNA TGTGCCAGTGATCCGGGTCATTACAATGAGCAGTTCTTC. This chain joins TRBV6-1 and TRBJ2-1; D is undetermined. With 9 bases removed from V and 4 bases from J, the gap between germline ends came to 13 bases. The germline V gene encodes CDR1 MNHNS and CDR2 SASEGT. The CDR3 has 13 residues.

V gene TRBV7-6 combines with J gene TRBJ2-7, with 9 nucleotides matching TRBD2. Germline V CDR1 and CDR2: SGHVS, FNYEAQ. The CDR3 is 16 amino acids. After removal of 5 bases from V and 0 bases from J, the junction contained 8 bases not matched to a gene. CDR3 in DNA: TGTGCCAGCAGCCCCCCCGATAGCGGGAGCTCCTACGAGCAGTACTTC. Its translation is CASSPPDSGSSYEQYF.

The rearrangement joins TRBV7-8 to TRBJ1-5; 9 nucleotides agree with TRBD1. Germline CDR1 is SGHVS and CDR2 is FQNEAQ. Trimming took 1 base from V and 7 from J; bases not matched to a gene: 5. CDR3 length: 15 amino acids. CDR3 nucleotide sequence: TGTGCCAGCAGCTTAGAACAGGGGGCTGGCCAGCCCCAGCATTTT. This gives the protein CASSLEQGAGQPQHF.

The chain joins TRBV5-6 to TRBJ1-3; D unresolved. The germline CDR1 and CDR2 sequences are SGHDT and YYEEEE. The V gene lost 0 bases and the J gene lost 1 base, with 8 bases spanning the gap. The CDR3 runs to 15 residues. The CDR3 region has the DNA TGTGCCAGCAGCTTGGTAATCGGATCTGGAAACACCATATATTTT. Its protein is CASSLVIGSGNTIYF.

The chain recombines TRBV27 with TRBJ2-1; no clear D gene. CDR1 and CDR2 (germline): MNHEY, SMNVEV (reference sequence). The CDR3 extends over 12 amino acids. The germline V and J ends were trimmed by 0 bases and 9 bases, with 6 bases remaining between them. The CDR3 DNA reads TGTGCCAGCAGTTTATCGCCCCCTGAGCAGTTCTTC. Amino acid sequence: CASSLSPPEQFF.

In nucleotides, the CDR3 is TGTGCCAGCAGTTACGACGGCGGGAGAGGTTCGGAGACCCAGTACTTC. Its translation is CASSYDGGRGSETQYF. V and J are TRBV6-5 and TRBJ2-5; TRBD2 agrees at 7 bases. Germline values: CDR1 MNHEY, CDR2 SVGAGI. V was pared by 2 bases and J by 5 bases, with 11 bases of the junction left unmatched. The CDR3 runs 16 residues.

The chain couples TRBV6-5 to TRBJ2-7; D is ambiguous. CDR1 is MNHEY, CDR2 SVGAGI, per germline. CDR3 size: 13 residues. V lost 2 bases to trimming and J lost 1 base, with 6 bases between them. CDR3 DNA: TGTGCCAGCAGTTACCAGATGTCCTACGAGCAGTACTTC. Protein sequence: CASSYQMSYEQYF.

The V gene is TRBV4-1, the J gene TRBJ2-6, with D maybe TRBD1 (6 bases). V lost 6 bases, J lost 12 bases, and 15 bases lay in between. Germline CDR1 and CDR2: MGHRA and YSYEKL. The CDR3 consists of 13 residues. The CDR3 sequence: CASRGRQDGVLTF. In DNA form, the CDR3 reads TGCGCCAGCAGAGGGAGACAGGACGGCGTCCTGACTTTC.

The V gene is TRBV7-9, the J gene TRBJ2-3; 14 positions match TRBD2. Trimming took 5 bases from V and 2 from J; bases not matched to a gene: 6. Germline lookup yields CDR1 SEHNR and CDR2 FQNEAQ (reference sequence). The CDR3 is 17 residues long. CDR3 nucleotides: TGTGCCAGCAGCCTAGGGGGACTAGCGGGGGTCACAGATACGCAGTATTTT. This sequence encodes CASSLGGLAGVTDTQYF.

This clone was found once. This chain uses TRBV18 with TRBJ1-1, with TRBD1 matching 11 bases. V was pared by 0 bases and J by 1 base, with 7 bases of the junction left unmatched. The CDR3 is 18 residues long. In germline, CDR1 is KGHSH, CDR2 LQKENI. The CDR3 loop reads CASSPPWGQGVGNTEAFF. As DNA, the CDR3 is TGTGCCAGCTCACCACCTTGGGGACAGGGGGTGGGGAACACTGAAGCTTTCTTT.

The V call is TRBV7-9, the J call TRBJ2-5; D call uncertain. This CDR3 is 15 amino acids long. Per the germline V gene, CDR1 is SEHNR and CDR2 is FQNEAQ (reference sequence). The ends were cut back, 1 base at V and 3 bases at J, with 12 bases in the middle. CDR3 sequence: CASSLDPGRKETQYF. CDR3 sequence (DNA): TGTGCCAGCAGCTTAGACCCCGGAAGGAAAGAGACCCAGTACTTC. Full variable domain (outside the CDR3, taken from reference TRBV7-9 and TRBJ2-5): DTGVSQNPRHKITKRGQNVTFRCDPISEHNRLYWYRQTLGQGPEFLTYFQNEAQLEKSRLLSDRFSAERPKGSFSTLEIQRTEQGDSAMYLCASSLDPGRKETQYFGPGTRLLVL.

This rearrangement joins TRBV6-6 to TRBJ1-2; D uncertain. Germline V gene lookup returns CDR1 MNHNY and CDR2 SVGAGI (reference sequence). The CDR3 has 14 amino acids. V lost 2 bases and J lost 4, with 11 bases in between. The CDR3 DNA is TGTGCCAGCAGTTACGGCCGGGATACCTATGGCTACACCTTC. Its translation: CASSYGRDTYGYTF.

This chain connects TRBV9 to TRBJ2-2; 11 bases fit TRBD2. Germline-derived CDR1 and CDR2 are SGDLS and YYNGEE. The CDR3 covers 16 residues. The V segment lost 4 bases and the J segment 1 base; nucleotides outside the gene matches: 3. For the CDR3, the DNA is TGTGCCAGCAGCATTACTAGCGGGGGGAACACCGGGGAGCTGTTTTTT. Its translation: CASSITSGGNTGELFF.

This clone came up once. The chain joins TRBV2 to TRBJ1-1; TRBD1 matches 10 bases. The trim removed 4 bases at V and 7 bases at J, leaving 12 bases unmatched. The germline V gene has CDR1 SNHLY and CDR2 FYNNEI. This CDR3 has 16 residues. The CDR3 loop is CASSVRRGTGDFEAFF. The CDR3 DNA is TGTGCCAGCAGTGTGCGACGAGGGACAGGGGACTTTGAAGCTTTCTTT.

This clone was found once. The chain is built from TRBV7-9 and TRBJ2-7, with a tentative D call TRBD2 (6 bases). Per the germline V gene, CDR1 is SEHNR and CDR2 is FQNEAQ (reference sequence). The CDR3 has 16 residues. With 5 bases removed from V and 0 bases from J, the gap between germline ends came to 17 bases. The chain's CDR3 is CASSPVLPGLSYEQYF. The CDR3 nucleotides are TGTGCCAGCAGCCCAGTCCTACCGGGACTCTCCTACGAGCAGTACTTC.

V usage is TRBV6-5 and J usage is TRBJ2-7; TRBD2 matches at 8 bases. This CDR3 region has 13 residues. Germline-derived CDR1 and CDR2 are MNHEY and SVGAGI. Losses at the gene ends were 6 bases for V and 7 bases for J; bases not matched to a gene: 8. CDR3 in DNA: TGTGCCAGCAGATCGGGACTAGTGGGAGAGCAGTACTTC. This codes for CASRSGLVGEQYF.